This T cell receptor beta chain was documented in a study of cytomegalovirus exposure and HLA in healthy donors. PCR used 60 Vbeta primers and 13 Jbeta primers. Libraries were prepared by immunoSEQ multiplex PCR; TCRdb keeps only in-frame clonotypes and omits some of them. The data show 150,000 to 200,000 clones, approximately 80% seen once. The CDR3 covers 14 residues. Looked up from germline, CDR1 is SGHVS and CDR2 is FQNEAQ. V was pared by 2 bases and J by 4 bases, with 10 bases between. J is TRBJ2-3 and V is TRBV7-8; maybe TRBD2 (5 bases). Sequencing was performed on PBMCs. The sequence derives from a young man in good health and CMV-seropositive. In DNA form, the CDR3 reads TGTGCCAGCAGCTTAACAGAGGGCCCAGATACGCAGTATTTT. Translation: CASSLTEGPDTQYF.